A selection of T cell receptor beta chains follows, all from one sample in a study of blood T cell repertoires in COVID-19. Clones were read by immunoSEQ multiplex PCR, and TCRdb kept only the in-frame ones, dropping some. The table lists 130,000 to 150,000 clones, about 90% of them singletons. Sequencing input: peripheral blood. These receptors were collected from a human donor in a cohort sampled during active COVID-19. CDR3s include the opening cysteine and the closing phenylalanine or tryptophan. The D gene is left open where the match is weak. Part of the rows lack a size; the others show once, few, many or a class for expanded clones.

clone_size: -
d_call: -
j_call: TRBJ1-1
v_call: TRBV5-1
cdr3_nt: TGCGCCAGCAGCTTGGCCGCTACAGATGAAGCTTTCTTT
cdr3_aa: CASSLAATDEAFF

clone_size: -
d_call: TRBD2
j_call: TRBJ2-5
v_call: TRBV5-1
cdr3_nt: TGCGCCAGCAGCACGGGAGGTGGAGAGACCCAGTACTTC
cdr3_aa: CASSTGGGETQYF

clone_size: once
d_call: TRBD1
j_call: TRBJ2-7
v_call: TRBV18
cdr3_nt: TGTGCCAGCTCACCGACCCGGGACAGGACCTACGAGCAGTACTTC
cdr3_aa: CASSPTRDRTYEQYF

clone_size: -
d_call: -
j_call: TRBJ2-4
v_call: TRBV18
cdr3_nt: TGTGCCAGCTCACCAGGGCCCGATGCCAAAAACATTCAGTACTTC
cdr3_aa: CASSPGPDAKNIQYF

clone_size: -
d_call: TRBD2
j_call: TRBJ2-1
v_call: TRBV11-2
cdr3_nt: TGTGCCAGCAGCCCGGAACTAGCGGGGGTATACAATGAGCAGTTCTTC
cdr3_aa: CASSPELAGVYNEQFF

clone_size: -
d_call: TRBD2
j_call: TRBJ2-1
v_call: TRBV19
cdr3_nt: TGTGCCAGTAGTTTATCTAGCGGCTCTAATGAGCAGTTCTTC
cdr3_aa: CASSLSSGSNEQFF

clone_size: -
d_call: TRBD1
j_call: TRBJ1-6
v_call: TRBV5-8
cdr3_nt: TGTGCCAGCAGCCCGGACAGGGCCTATAATTCACCCCTCCACTTT
cdr3_aa: CASSPDRAYNSPLHF

clone_size: -
d_call: TRBD1
j_call: TRBJ2-1
v_call: TRBV15
cdr3_nt: TGTGCCACCAGCCGGGACAGGGTGCGCAATGAGCAGTTCTTC
cdr3_aa: CATSRDRVRNEQFF

clone_size: -
d_call: -
j_call: TRBJ2-1
v_call: TRBV19
cdr3_nt: TGTGCCAGTAGTCCAGGTTACAATGAGCAGTTCTTC
cdr3_aa: CASSPGYNEQFF

clone_size: -
d_call: TRBD1
j_call: TRBJ2-5
v_call: TRBV7-9
cdr3_nt: TGTGCCAGCAGCACTCACCGGGACAGAAAAGAGACCCAGTACTTC
cdr3_aa: CASSTHRDRKETQYF

clone_size: -
d_call: -
j_call: TRBJ2-7
v_call: TRBV7-2
cdr3_nt: TGTGCCAGCAGCAAATCCGGGGTACTAGCATACGAGCAGTACTTC
cdr3_aa: CASSKSGVLAYEQYF

clone_size: -
d_call: -
j_call: TRBJ2-5
v_call: TRBV10-1
cdr3_nt: TGCGCCAGCGGTTCGGGTAGGGAGACCCAGTACTTC
cdr3_aa: CASGSGRETQYF

clone_size: -
d_call: TRBD1
j_call: TRBJ1-2
v_call: TRBV6-2/TRBV6-3
cdr3_nt: TGTGCCAGCAGCCTTCTGAGGACAGGAAACTATGGCTACACCTTC
cdr3_aa: CASSLLRTGNYGYTF

clone_size: -
d_call: TRBD2
j_call: TRBJ2-7
v_call: TRBV30
cdr3_nt: TGTGCCTGGAGTCTTCAAGCGGGAGGGGACTACGAGCAGTACTTC
cdr3_aa: CAWSLQAGGDYEQYF

clone_size: -
d_call: TRBD2
j_call: TRBJ2-2
v_call: TRBV18
cdr3_nt: TGTGCCAGCTCACCACCGTCGGGGGGGTCCGGGGAGCTGTTTTTT
cdr3_aa: CASSPPSGGSGELFF

clone_size: -
d_call: TRBD2
j_call: TRBJ2-1
v_call: TRBV9
cdr3_nt: TGTGCCAGCAGCGCCCTAGCGGGGGGGCGGCCCTACAATGAGCAGTTCTTC
cdr3_aa: CASSALAGGRPYNEQFF

clone_size: few
d_call: -
j_call: TRBJ1-6
v_call: TRBV5-1
cdr3_nt: TGCGCCAGCAGCTTGTCAGGGGAGGGCCCGAATTCACCCCTCCACTTT
cdr3_aa: CASSLSGEGPNSPLHF

clone_size: -
d_call: TRBD2
j_call: TRBJ2-3
v_call: TRBV28
cdr3_nt: TGTGCCAGCAGTTTAGGACTAGCGGGAGTAGGTACGCAGTATTTT
cdr3_aa: CASSLGLAGVGTQYF

clone_size: -
d_call: TRBD2
j_call: TRBJ2-2
v_call: TRBV4-1
cdr3_nt: TGCGCCAGCAGCCACCCCCAGCCCCTAGCGGGAGTTACCGGGGAGCTGTTTTTT
cdr3_aa: CASSHPQPLAGVTGELFF

clone_size: -
d_call: -
j_call: TRBJ2-2
v_call: TRBV6-6
cdr3_nt: TGTGCCAGCAGAAATTCAATCGGGGAGCTGTTTTTT
cdr3_aa: CASRNSIGELFF

clone_size: -
d_call: -
j_call: TRBJ1-2
v_call: TRBV19
cdr3_nt: TGTGCCAGTAGTTTTGCGGCGCTATTCAAGGATGGCTACACCTTC
cdr3_aa: CASSFAALFKDGYTF

clone_size: -
d_call: TRBD1
j_call: TRBJ1-1
v_call: TRBV29-1
cdr3_nt: TGCAGCGCCGGACAGGTTGGGAACACTGAAGCTTTCTTT
cdr3_aa: CSAGQVGNTEAFF

clone_size: -
d_call: TRBD2
j_call: TRBJ2-1
v_call: TRBV6-4
cdr3_nt: TGTGCCAGCAGTGACAGCGCTAGCGGAAGCTCCTACAATGAGCAGTTCTTC
cdr3_aa: CASSDSASGSSYNEQFF

clone_size: -
d_call: TRBD1
j_call: TRBJ2-5
v_call: TRBV28
cdr3_nt: TGTGCCAGCAGTCCCCAGGGGGCGGCTGACCAAGAGACCCAGTACTTC
cdr3_aa: CASSPQGAADQETQYF

clone_size: -
d_call: -
j_call: TRBJ1-2
v_call: TRBV29-1
cdr3_nt: TGCAGCGTTGAAGACTCCGGACAGACATTTCATGGCTACACCTTC
cdr3_aa: CSVEDSGQTFHGYTF

clone_size: -
d_call: TRBD2
j_call: TRBJ2-5
v_call: TRBV6-5
cdr3_nt: TGTGCCGCGGGGCTAGCGGGGGAAGAGACCCAGTACTTC
cdr3_aa: CAAGLAGEETQYF

clone_size: -
d_call: -
j_call: TRBJ2-7
v_call: TRBV11-1
cdr3_nt: TGTGCCAGCAGCTTAGACAGGGTAGCCTACGAGCAGTACTTC
cdr3_aa: CASSLDRVAYEQYF

clone_size: -
d_call: -
j_call: TRBJ2-2
v_call: TRBV3-1/TRBV3-2
cdr3_nt: TGTGCCAGCAGCCAAGATCGTTTGGGGGGTAGGGAGCTGTTTTTT
cdr3_aa: CASSQDRLGGRELFF

clone_size: few
d_call: -
j_call: TRBJ2-1
v_call: TRBV27
cdr3_nt: TGTGCCAGCAGTTTATCTGTGAATCTGGGCCCCCGGCAGTTCTTC
cdr3_aa: CASSLSVNLGPRQFF

clone_size: -
d_call: TRBD2
j_call: TRBJ2-5
v_call: TRBV9
cdr3_nt: TGTGCCAGCAGCACCTTCAGCGGGGCACAAGAGACCCAGTACTTC
cdr3_aa: CASSTFSGAQETQYF

clone_size: -
d_call: -
j_call: TRBJ1-5
v_call: TRBV6-6
cdr3_nt: TGTGCCAGCAGTGCGACGAGAGGGAGACAGCCCCAGCATTTT
cdr3_aa: CASSATRGRQPQHF

clone_size: -
d_call: TRBD1
j_call: TRBJ2-7
v_call: TRBV6-5
cdr3_nt: TGTGCCAGCAGTTACTCGAACAGGGGGCGAAACGAGCAGTACTTC
cdr3_aa: CASSYSNRGRNEQYF

clone_size: -
d_call: -
j_call: TRBJ1-1
v_call: TRBV7-9
cdr3_nt: TGTGCCAGCAGCTCGAGCCGGGGGACTGAAGCTTTCTTT
cdr3_aa: CASSSSRGTEAFF

clone_size: -
d_call: -
j_call: TRBJ1-2
v_call: TRBV5-5
cdr3_nt: TGTGCCAGCAGCTTTTCATCGGGGGTAGTGTCGGGCTACACCTTC
cdr3_aa: CASSFSSGVVSGYTF

clone_size: -
d_call: -
j_call: TRBJ2-7
v_call: TRBV5-6
cdr3_nt: TGTGCCAGCAGCTTGACAGGGTTAACCTACGAGCAGTACTTC
cdr3_aa: CASSLTGLTYEQYF

clone_size: -
d_call: -
j_call: TRBJ2-2
v_call: TRBV9
cdr3_nt: TGTGCCAGCAGGGACGGGACATCTCAAGCCGGGGAGCTGTTTTTT
cdr3_aa: CASRDGTSQAGELFF

clone_size: -
d_call: TRBD1
j_call: TRBJ2-2
v_call: TRBV19
cdr3_nt: TGTGCCAGTAGAACGGGACAGTTCACCGGGGAGCTGTTTTTT
cdr3_aa: CASRTGQFTGELFF

clone_size: -
d_call: -
j_call: TRBJ2-7
v_call: TRBV3-1/TRBV3-2
cdr3_nt: TGTGCCAGCAGCCAAGTACTGGCGGACTCCTACGAGCAGTACTTC
cdr3_aa: CASSQVLADSYEQYF

clone_size: -
d_call: TRBD1
j_call: TRBJ1-1
v_call: TRBV5-1
cdr3_nt: TGCGCCAGCAGCTTTACAGGGGGCAATGAAGCTTTCTTT
cdr3_aa: CASSFTGGNEAFF

clone_size: -
d_call: -
j_call: TRBJ2-5
v_call: TRBV6-1
cdr3_nt: TGTGCCAGCAGTGAACCCCGGGGATTGGGCCAAGAGACCCAGTACTTC
cdr3_aa: CASSEPRGLGQETQYF

clone_size: -
d_call: -
j_call: TRBJ1-2
v_call: TRBV7-9
cdr3_nt: TGTGCCACCCAACCAGGGGTATATGGCTACACCTTC
cdr3_aa: CATQPGVYGYTF

clone_size: -
d_call: -
j_call: TRBJ2-3
v_call: TRBV6-1
cdr3_nt: TGTGCCAGCAGTGAACAAGAGCGTAATACGCAGTATTTT
cdr3_aa: CASSEQERNTQYF

clone_size: -
d_call: -
j_call: TRBJ2-7
v_call: TRBV28
cdr3_nt: TGTGCCAGCAGTTCACCCTCTAGTGGCTCCTACGAGCAGTACTTC
cdr3_aa: CASSSPSSGSYEQYF

clone_size: -
d_call: TRBD2
j_call: TRBJ2-5
v_call: TRBV7-2
cdr3_nt: TGTGCCAGTTCCACTAGCGGGGGGAGGACCCAGTACTTC
cdr3_aa: CASSTSGGRTQYF

clone_size: -
d_call: TRBD2
j_call: TRBJ2-2
v_call: TRBV5-1
cdr3_nt: TGCGCCAGCAGCTTGACTAGCGGGGGCACCGGGGAGCTGTTTTTT
cdr3_aa: CASSLTSGGTGELFF